The rows below give T cell receptor beta chains drawn from one sample of a study of blood T cell repertoires in COVID-19. The protocol was immunoSEQ multiplex PCR, while the TCRdb copy is restricted to in-frame clones and leaves out a portion. The table includes about 69,000 clones, over 75% detected once. Sequenced: peripheral blood. The receptors originated from an elderly man with acute or convalescent COVID-19. CDR3s include the opening cysteine and the closing phenylalanine or tryptophan. A D gene is named only where the DNA matches it firmly. Part of the rows lack a size; the others show once, few, many or a class for expanded clones.

size: once; J: TRBJ1-1; length: 15; D: NA; V: TRBV6-2/TRBV6-3; CDR3: CASSYSPGVGAEAFF; DNA: TGTGCCAGCAGTTACTCCCCGGGAGTCGGCGCTGAAGCTTTCTTT
size: once; J: TRBJ2-1; length: 18; D: TRBD2; V: TRBV27; CDR3: CASSLRASSGSSYNEQFF; DNA: TGTGCCAGCAGTTTAAGGGCCTCTAGCGGAAGCTCCTACAATGAGCAGTTCTTC
size: NA; J: TRBJ2-3; length: 15; D: NA; V: TRBV7-9; CDR3: CASSLGGDRTDTQYF; DNA: TGTGCCAGCAGCTTAGGCGGGGACCGCACAGATACGCAGTATTTT
size: few; J: TRBJ1-2; length: 13; D: TRBD1; V: TRBV29-1; CDR3: CSVVGQGTYGYTF; DNA: TGCAGCGTTGTAGGACAGGGGACTTATGGCTACACCTTC
size: NA; J: TRBJ2-5; length: 12; D: NA; V: TRBV9; CDR3: CASSADSWTQYF; DNA: TGTGCCAGCAGCGCCGACAGTTGGACCCAGTACTTC
size: NA; J: TRBJ2-2; length: 15; D: TRBD1; V: TRBV5-1; CDR3: CASSFGTGATGELFF; DNA: TGCGCCAGCAGCTTTGGGACAGGGGCAACCGGGGAGCTGTTTTTT
size: NA; J: TRBJ1-5; length: 13; D: NA; V: TRBV7-9; CDR3: CASSKREFTPQHF; DNA: TGTGCCAGCAGCAAGAGGGAGTTCACGCCCCAGCATTTT
size: few; J: TRBJ1-1; length: 16; D: NA; V: TRBV5-1; CDR3: CASTKTPGLVNTEAFF; DNA: TGCGCCAGCACCAAGACCCCAGGCTTAGTGAACACTGAAGCTTTCTTT
size: few; J: TRBJ1-5; length: 16; D: NA; V: TRBV27; CDR3: CASRISGRGRGQPQHF; DNA: TGTGCCAGCAGGATTTCGGGGAGAGGGAGGGGTCAGCCCCAGCATTTT
size: NA; J: TRBJ1-1; length: 14; D: TRBD1; V: TRBV6-4; CDR3: CASSEGGMNTEAFF; DNA: TGTGCCAGCAGTGAAGGGGGCATGAACACTGAAGCTTTCTTT
size: few; J: TRBJ1-6; length: 16; D: TRBD1; V: TRBV5-4; CDR3: CASSLDRGPTNSPLHF; DNA: TGTGCCAGCAGCTTAGACAGGGGGCCAACTAATTCACCCCTCCACTTT
size: NA; J: TRBJ1-2; length: 14; D: NA; V: TRBV5-4; CDR3: CASSLVQGRYGYTF; DNA: TGTGCCAGCAGCTTGGTACAGGGAAGGTACGGCTACACCTTC
size: NA; J: TRBJ2-5; length: 13; D: NA; V: TRBV14; CDR3: CASSRAGGETQYF; DNA: TGTGCCAGCAGCAGGGCTGGAGGGGAGACCCAGTACTTC
size: once; J: TRBJ1-1; length: 17; D: TRBD1; V: TRBV5-1; CDR3: CASSLGTGGAGGTEAFF; DNA: TGCGCCAGCAGCTTAGGGACAGGGGGCGCCGGGGGCACTGAAGCTTTCTTT
size: NA; J: TRBJ1-5; length: 15; D: TRBD1; V: TRBV6-5; CDR3: CASTLGGQGGQPQHF; DNA: TGTGCCAGCACCCTAGGGGGTCAGGGGGGTCAGCCCCAGCATTTT
size: NA; J: TRBJ1-2; length: 16; D: NA; V: TRBV23-1; CDR3: CASSQSEGLKDYGYTF; DNA: TGCGCCAGCAGTCAATCGGAGGGGCTTAAGGACTATGGCTACACCTTC
size: NA; J: TRBJ2-5; length: 16; D: NA; V: TRBV5-1; CDR3: CASSSGGRAVQETQYF; DNA: TGCGCCAGCAGCTCGGGCGGCAGGGCGGTCCAAGAGACCCAGTACTTC
size: NA; J: TRBJ1-5; length: 16; D: NA; V: TRBV2; CDR3: CASSLGRQVLNQPQHF; DNA: TGTGCCAGCAGCCTAGGACGACAGGTTCTCAATCAGCCCCAGCATTTT
size: NA; J: TRBJ2-1; length: 15; D: NA; V: TRBV9; CDR3: CASSLQDTSYNEQFF; DNA: TGTGCCAGCAGCCTCCAGGACACCTCCTACAATGAGCAGTTCTTC
size: NA; J: TRBJ1-2; length: 11; D: NA; V: TRBV29-1; CDR3: CSVGELYGYTF; DNA: TGCAGCGTTGGCGAACTCTATGGCTACACCTTC
size: NA; J: TRBJ1-1; length: 16; D: NA; V: TRBV5-1; CDR3: CASRKSTTDLNTEAFF; DNA: TGCGCCAGCAGGAAAAGTACAACAGACCTGAACACTGAAGCTTTCTTT
size: NA; J: TRBJ1-6; length: 14; D: NA; V: TRBV5-5; CDR3: CASSYGGKDSPLHF; DNA: TGTGCCAGCAGCTATGGGGGGAAGGATTCACCCCTCCACTTT
size: few; J: TRBJ1-1; length: 14; D: NA; V: TRBV5-1; CDR3: CASSEGRPGTEAFF; DNA: TGCGCCAGCAGTGAAGGTAGGCCGGGAACTGAAGCTTTCTTT
size: NA; J: TRBJ2-7; length: 14; D: NA; V: TRBV10-3; CDR3: CAISEKEGVRGQYF; DNA: TGTGCCATCAGTGAGAAGGAGGGCGTAAGGGGGCAGTACTTC
size: NA; J: TRBJ2-1; length: 14; D: NA; V: TRBV5-1; CDR3: CASSLAIGHNEQFF; DNA: TGCGCCAGCAGCTTGGCGATCGGTCACAATGAGCAGTTCTTC
size: once; J: TRBJ1-1; length: 13; D: TRBD1; V: TRBV19; CDR3: CASRDRGTSEAFF; DNA: TGTGCCAGTAGGGACAGGGGGACGTCTGAAGCTTTCTTT
size: NA; J: TRBJ1-1; length: 15; D: NA; V: TRBV5-1; CDR3: CASSSGPSGDTEAFF; DNA: TGCGCCAGCAGCTCAGGACCCTCAGGGGACACTGAAGCTTTCTTT
size: NA; J: TRBJ2-7; length: 14; D: NA; V: TRBV19; CDR3: CASSIGGGYYEQYF; DNA: TGTGCCAGTAGTATAGGGGGGGGCTATTACGAGCAGTACTTC
size: NA; J: TRBJ1-2; length: 12; D: TRBD1; V: TRBV6-5; CDR3: CATSKGATGYTF; DNA: TGTGCCACCTCAAAGGGGGCGACTGGCTACACCTTC
size: NA; J: TRBJ2-7; length: 17; D: TRBD2; V: TRBV13; CDR3: CASSFNPQRGKFYEQYF; DNA: TGTGCCAGCAGCTTCAACCCGCAGCGGGGGAAGTTCTACGAGCAGTACTTC
size: NA; J: TRBJ1-4; length: 17; D: NA; V: TRBV7-2; CDR3: CASSLINWGHMGEKLFF; DNA: TGTGCCAGCAGCTTAATCAATTGGGGACACATGGGTGAAAAACTGTTTTTT
size: NA; J: TRBJ2-3; length: 15; D: TRBD2; V: TRBV6-5; CDR3: CASSFAGGGVDTQYF; DNA: TGTGCCAGCAGTTTTGCGGGAGGTGGCGTAGATACGCAGTATTTT
size: NA; J: TRBJ1-6; length: 16; D: TRBD1; V: TRBV5-1; CDR3: CASSLMQGATNSPLHF; DNA: TGCGCCAGCAGCTTGATGCAGGGGGCGACCAATTCACCCCTCCACTTT
size: NA; J: TRBJ2-1; length: 13; D: NA; V: TRBV24-1; CDR3: CATRGAVYNEQFF; DNA: TGTGCCACCAGGGGGGCAGTGTACAATGAGCAGTTCTTC
size: once; J: TRBJ1-1; length: 14; D: TRBD1; V: TRBV4-2; CDR3: CASSRGQGATEAFF; DNA: TGTGCCAGCAGCCGGGGACAGGGGGCCACTGAAGCTTTCTTT
size: NA; J: TRBJ2-3; length: 14; D: NA; V: TRBV7-2; CDR3: CASSLGTSPDTQYF; DNA: TGTGCCAGCAGCTTAGGAACGAGTCCAGATACGCAGTATTTT
size: few; J: TRBJ2-7; length: 15; D: TRBD2; V: TRBV5-4; CDR3: CASSLSGSGGYEQYF; DNA: TGTGCCAGCAGCTTAAGCGGGAGTGGAGGCTACGAGCAGTACTTC
size: NA; J: TRBJ2-1; length: 13; D: NA; V: TRBV5-1; CDR3: CASKISSYNEQFF; DNA: TGCGCCAGCAAGATTAGCTCCTACAATGAGCAGTTCTTC
size: NA; J: TRBJ1-2; length: 15; D: TRBD1; V: TRBV27; CDR3: CASSRGQGLYYGYTF; DNA: TGTGCCAGCTCAAGAGGACAGGGCTTGTACTATGGTTACACCTTC
size: NA; J: TRBJ1-2; length: 13; D: NA; V: TRBV9; CDR3: CASSVDGGSGYTF; DNA: TGTGCCAGCAGCGTAGATGGGGGGTCTGGCTACACCTTC
size: NA; J: TRBJ2-1; length: 17; D: NA; V: TRBV9; CDR3: CASSLMRDAVRYNEQFF; DNA: TGTGCCAGCAGCCTAATGCGGGACGCCGTACGTTACAATGAGCAGTTCTTC
size: NA; J: TRBJ1-6; length: 14; D: TRBD1; V: TRBV19; CDR3: CASLSTGIGSPLHF; DNA: TGTGCCAGTTTATCGACAGGGATAGGATCACCCCTCCACTTT
size: NA; J: TRBJ2-1; length: 14; D: TRBD2; V: TRBV3-1/TRBV3-2; CDR3: CASSRGLAVNEQFF; DNA: TGTGCCAGCAGCCGGGGACTAGCAGTCAATGAGCAGTTCTTC
size: NA; J: TRBJ2-3; length: 14; D: TRBD2; V: TRBV18; CDR3: CASSLVSGGDTQYF; DNA: TGTGCCAGCTCACTCGTTAGCGGGGGAGATACGCAGTATTTT
size: NA; J: TRBJ2-5; length: 16; D: TRBD2; V: TRBV19; CDR3: CASSMWLAGGEETQYF; DNA: TGTGCCAGTAGTATGTGGCTAGCGGGAGGTGAGGAGACCCAGTACTTC
size: once; J: TRBJ1-3; length: 13; D: NA; V: TRBV5-6; CDR3: CASSFPAGNTIYF; DNA: TGTGCCAGCAGCTTTCCGGCTGGAAACACCATATATTTT
size: NA; J: TRBJ1-4; length: 14; D: NA; V: TRBV27; CDR3: CASSSVNSNEKLFF; DNA: TGTGCCAGCAGTTCCGTCAACTCTAATGAAAAACTGTTTTTT
size: once; J: TRBJ2-1; length: 13; D: TRBD2; V: TRBV6-5; CDR3: CAVEREGLNEQFF; DNA: TGTGCCGTGGAGCGGGAGGGCCTCAATGAGCAGTTCTTC
size: NA; J: TRBJ2-3; length: 13; D: NA; V: TRBV27; CDR3: CASSPAGTDTQYF; DNA: TGTGCCAGCAGTCCCGCGGGCACAGATACGCAGTATTTT
size: NA; J: TRBJ1-4; length: 15; D: TRBD1; V: TRBV10-2; CDR3: CATTSRGTANEKLFF; DNA: TGCGCCACTACTTCCCGGGGGACAGCTAATGAAAAACTGTTTTTT